These T cell receptor beta chains were read from a single sample in a study of T cell repertoires in aging, cancer and after chemotherapy. TCRdb analysed the multiplex PCR reads with MiXCR anew, one entry per CDR3 protein. Of about 6,000 distinct CDR3 sequences in the sample, roughly 40% were seen once. Sequencing was performed on blood. The origin of the receptors is a human donor with a blood cancer. The CDR3 runs from the conserved cysteine through the conserved F or W. Fields, in order: V gene, CDR3 length, J gene, CDR3 protein.

V: TRBV20-1; length: 11; J: TRBJ2-3; CDR3: CSAEDPSTQYF
V: TRBV29-1; length: 13; J: TRBJ2-5; CDR3: CSVDFGLGETQYF
V: TRBV6-5; length: 17; J: TRBJ2-3; CDR3: CASSYTTRGRRADMQYF
V: TRBV7-6; length: 14; J: TRBJ2-1; CDR3: CASSQEWGSNEQFF
V: TRBV6-5; length: 15; J: TRBJ1-4; CDR3: CASSPLQGAREKLFF
V: TRBV19; length: 16; J: TRBJ1-1; CDR3: CASSRGQGLENTEAFF
V: TRBV7-9; length: 15; J: TRBJ2-7; CDR3: CASSQPGRPSYEQYF
V: TRBV27; length: 15; J: TRBJ2-1; CDR3: CASRQRAGGYNEQFF
V: TRBV20-1; length: 15; J: TRBJ2-1; CDR3: CSAATRANTPNEQFF
V: TRBV27; length: 19; J: TRBJ2-7; CDR3: CASSPYGTSGSIALYEQYF
V: TRBV27; length: 15; J: TRBJ2-7; CDR3: CASSPPGQPADEQYF
V: TRBV18; length: 14; J: TRBJ2-1; CDR3: CASRHVQSYNEQFF
V: TRBV7-6; length: 14; J: TRBJ2-7; CDR3: CASSEQNGAYEQYF
V: TRBV5-6; length: 13; J: TRBJ2-5; CDR3: CASSFAVQETQYF
V: TRBV19; length: 15; J: TRBJ2-5; CDR3: CASSSGMGGGETQYF
V: TRBV27; length: 14; J: TRBJ2-1; CDR3: CASKFQRAYNEQFF